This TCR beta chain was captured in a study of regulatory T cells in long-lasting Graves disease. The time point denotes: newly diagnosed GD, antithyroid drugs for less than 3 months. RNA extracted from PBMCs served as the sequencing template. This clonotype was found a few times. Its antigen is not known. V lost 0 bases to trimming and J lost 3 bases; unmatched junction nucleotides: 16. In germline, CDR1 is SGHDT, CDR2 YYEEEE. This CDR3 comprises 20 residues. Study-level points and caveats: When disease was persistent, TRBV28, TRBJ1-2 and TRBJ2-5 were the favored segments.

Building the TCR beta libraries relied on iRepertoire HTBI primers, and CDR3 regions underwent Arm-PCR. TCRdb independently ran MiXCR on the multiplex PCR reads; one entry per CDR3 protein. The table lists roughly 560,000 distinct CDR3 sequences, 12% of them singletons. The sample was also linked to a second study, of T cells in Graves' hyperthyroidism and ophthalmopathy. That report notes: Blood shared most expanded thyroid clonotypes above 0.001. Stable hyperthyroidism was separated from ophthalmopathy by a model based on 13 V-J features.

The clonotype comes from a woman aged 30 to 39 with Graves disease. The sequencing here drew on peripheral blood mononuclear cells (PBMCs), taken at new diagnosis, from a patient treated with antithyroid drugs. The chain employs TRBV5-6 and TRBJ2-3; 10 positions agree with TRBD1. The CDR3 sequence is CASSLVGAGGTGAGTDTQYF. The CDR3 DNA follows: TGTGCCAGCAGCTTGGTTGGGGCCGGTGGGACAGGGGCCGGTACAGATACGCAGTATTTT. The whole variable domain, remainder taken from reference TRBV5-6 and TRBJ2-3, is DAGVTQSPTHLIKTRGQQVTLRCSPKSGHDTVSWYQQALGQGPQFIFQYYEEEERQRGNFPDRFSGHQFPNYSSELNVNALLLGDSALYLCASSLVGAGGTGAGTDTQYFGPGTRLTVL.